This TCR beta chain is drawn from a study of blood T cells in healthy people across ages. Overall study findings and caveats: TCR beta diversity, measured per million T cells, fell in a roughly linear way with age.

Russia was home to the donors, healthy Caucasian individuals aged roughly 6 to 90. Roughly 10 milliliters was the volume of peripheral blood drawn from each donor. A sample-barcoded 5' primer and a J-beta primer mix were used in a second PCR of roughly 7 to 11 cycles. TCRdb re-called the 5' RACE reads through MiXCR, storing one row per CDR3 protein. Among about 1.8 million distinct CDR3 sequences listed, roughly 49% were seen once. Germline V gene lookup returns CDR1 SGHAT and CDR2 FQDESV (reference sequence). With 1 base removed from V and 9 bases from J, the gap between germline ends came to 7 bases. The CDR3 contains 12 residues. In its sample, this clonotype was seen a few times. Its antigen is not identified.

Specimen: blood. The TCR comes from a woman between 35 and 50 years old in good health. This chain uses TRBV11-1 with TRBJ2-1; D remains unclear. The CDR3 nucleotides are TGTGCCAGCAGCTTAGTGGGGATTGAGCAGTTCTTC. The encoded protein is CASSLVGIEQFF.